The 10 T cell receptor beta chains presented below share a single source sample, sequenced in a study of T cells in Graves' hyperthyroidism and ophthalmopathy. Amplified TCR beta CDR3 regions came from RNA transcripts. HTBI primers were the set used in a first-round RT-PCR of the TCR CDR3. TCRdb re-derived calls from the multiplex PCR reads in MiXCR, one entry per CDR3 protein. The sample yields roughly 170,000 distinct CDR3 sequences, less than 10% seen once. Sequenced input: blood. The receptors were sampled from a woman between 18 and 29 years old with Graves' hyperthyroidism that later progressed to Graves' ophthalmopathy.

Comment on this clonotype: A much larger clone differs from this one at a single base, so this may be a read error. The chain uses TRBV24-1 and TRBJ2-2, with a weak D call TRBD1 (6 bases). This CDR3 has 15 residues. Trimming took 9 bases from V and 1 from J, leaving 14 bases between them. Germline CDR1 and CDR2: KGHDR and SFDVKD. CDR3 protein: CATESGTRNTGELFF. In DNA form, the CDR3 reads TGTGCCACCGAATCCGGGACAAGGAACACCGGGGAGCTGTTTTTT.

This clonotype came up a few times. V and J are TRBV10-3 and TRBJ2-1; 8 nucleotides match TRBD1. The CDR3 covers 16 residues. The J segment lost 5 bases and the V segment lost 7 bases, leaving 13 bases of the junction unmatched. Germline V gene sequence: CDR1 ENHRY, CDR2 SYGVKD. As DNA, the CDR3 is TGTGCCATCACCTCTTCCCCGACAGGGGCAGACAATGAGCAGTTCTTC. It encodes CAITSSPTGADNEQFF.

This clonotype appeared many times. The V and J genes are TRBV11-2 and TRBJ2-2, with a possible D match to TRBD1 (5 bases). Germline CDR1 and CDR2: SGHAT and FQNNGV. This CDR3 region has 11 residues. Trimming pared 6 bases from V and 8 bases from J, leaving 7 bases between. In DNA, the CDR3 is TGTGCCAGCAGGTCAGGGGGGGAGCTGTTTTTT. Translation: CASRSGGELFF.

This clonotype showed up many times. The CDR3 sequence is CASSQEVSGHLNYGYTF. In DNA, the CDR3 is TGTGCCAGCAGCCAAGAAGTCTCTGGACACCTTAACTATGGCTACACCTTC. The chain couples TRBV3-1 to TRBJ1-2; D possibly corresponds to TRBD1 (5 bases). Looked up from germline, CDR1 is LGHDT and CDR2 is YNNKEL (reference sequence). Trimming removed 0 bases from V and 1 base from J, with 15 bases in between. The CDR3 contains 17 residues.

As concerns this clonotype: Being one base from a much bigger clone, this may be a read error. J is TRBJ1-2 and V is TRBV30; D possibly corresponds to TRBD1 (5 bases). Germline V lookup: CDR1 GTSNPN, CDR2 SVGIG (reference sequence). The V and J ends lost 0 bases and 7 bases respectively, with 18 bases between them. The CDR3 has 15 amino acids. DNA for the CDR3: TGTGCCTGGAGTGTACGGGGCAACCGCGGCTGTGGCTACACCTTC. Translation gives CAWSVRGNRGCGYTF.

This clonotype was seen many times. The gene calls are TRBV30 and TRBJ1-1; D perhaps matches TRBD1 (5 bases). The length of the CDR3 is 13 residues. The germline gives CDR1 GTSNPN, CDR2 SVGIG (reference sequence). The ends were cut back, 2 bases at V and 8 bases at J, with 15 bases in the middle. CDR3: CAWSISGLIEAFF. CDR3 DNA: TGTGCCTGGAGTATTTCGGGACTCATAGAAGCTTTCTTT.

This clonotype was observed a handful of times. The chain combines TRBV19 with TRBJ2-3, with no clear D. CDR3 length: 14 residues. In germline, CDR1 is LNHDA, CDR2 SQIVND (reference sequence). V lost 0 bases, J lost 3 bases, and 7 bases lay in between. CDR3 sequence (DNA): TGTGCCAGTAGTATAGATGTCAGGACAGATACGCAGTATTTT. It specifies CASSIDVRTDTQYF.

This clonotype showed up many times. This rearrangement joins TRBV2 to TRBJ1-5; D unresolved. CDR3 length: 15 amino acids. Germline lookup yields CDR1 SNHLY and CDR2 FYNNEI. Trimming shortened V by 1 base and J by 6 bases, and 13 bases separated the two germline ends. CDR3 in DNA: TGTGCCAGCAGTGAAGTAGCTGGGTCGCTTCAGCCCCAGCATTTT. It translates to CASSEVAGSLQPQHF.

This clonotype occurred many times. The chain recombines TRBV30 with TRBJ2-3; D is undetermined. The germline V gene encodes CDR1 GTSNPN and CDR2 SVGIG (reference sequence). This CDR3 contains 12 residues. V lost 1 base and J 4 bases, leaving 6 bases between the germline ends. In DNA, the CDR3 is TGTGCCTGGAGTGCGACCTCAGATACGCAGTATTTT. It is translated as CAWSATSDTQYF.

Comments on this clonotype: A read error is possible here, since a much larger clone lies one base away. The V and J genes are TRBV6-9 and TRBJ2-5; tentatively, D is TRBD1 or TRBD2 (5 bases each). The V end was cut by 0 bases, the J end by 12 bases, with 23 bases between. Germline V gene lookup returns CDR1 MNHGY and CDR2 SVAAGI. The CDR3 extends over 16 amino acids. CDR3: CASSYSVVLRDPLKYF. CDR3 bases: TGTGCCAGCAGTTATTCGGTTGTTTTAAGGGACCCTCTCAAGTACTTC.